Listed below are T cell receptor beta chains from one sample, sequenced in a study of CD8 T cells in ankylosing spondylitis. TCRdb re-derived calls from the 5' RACE reads in MiXCR, one entry per CDR3 protein. Seen here are about 340,000 distinct CDR3 sequences, 14% to 15% observed once, and the top ten hold 1.1%. Sequenced sample: blood, either unsorted or a sorted T cell fraction (not recorded which). The receptors come from a male donor with ankylosing spondylitis or in good health (not recorded which). The CDR3 runs from the conserved cysteine through the conserved F or W. D genes are given only for firm matches. Rows may omit the clone size; those that give it use once, few, many or a size class.

TRBD2	TRBV5-1	many	TRBJ2-1	TGCGCCAGCTGGGGGCTAGCGGGAGAAAAGGGTACGAATGAGCAGTTCTTC	CASWGLAGEKGTNEQFF
.	TRBV6-1	many	TRBJ2-7	TGTGCCAGCTCCCCGACGGGGCGGAACGAGCAGTACTTC	CASSPTGRNEQYF
.	TRBV28	few	TRBJ1-4	TGTGCCAGCAGATCCGGGGCAGTCAATGAAAAACTGTTTTTT	CASRSGAVNEKLFF
.	TRBV12-3/TRBV12-4	few	TRBJ2-7	TGTGCCAGCAGTGTAGCAGGGATAGCCTACGAGCAGTACTTC	CASSVAGIAYEQYF
.	TRBV10-1	.	TRBJ1-1	TGCGCCAGCAGTGAGGGACAGCTGAACACTGAAGCTTTCTTT	CASSEGQLNTEAFF
.	TRBV20-1	few	TRBJ2-7	TGCAGTGCCACCAACCAGGGCCGGGGGCGATACGAGCAGTACTTC	CSATNQGRGRYEQYF
.	TRBV4-1	few	TRBJ1-2	TGCGCCACCGGGGAGGGGAACTATGGCTACACCTTC	CATGEGNYGYTF
.	TRBV5-1	.	TRBJ2-7	TGCGCCAGCAGCTTGGTCGATGAAGAGCAGTACTTC	CASSLVDEEQYF
TRBD1	TRBV14	many	TRBJ1-2	TGTGCCAGCAGCCCCCACTGGACAGGGGACTATGGCTACACCTTC	CASSPHWTGDYGYTF
.	TRBV29-1	many	TRBJ1-2	TGCAGCACCGCACAGGGTTCCAACTATGGCTACACCTTC	CSTAQGSNYGYTF
TRBD1	TRBV12-3/TRBV12-4	many	TRBJ1-2	TGTGCCAGCAGTCTAAGGACAGGGTACTATGGCTACACCTTC	CASSLRTGYYGYTF
.	TRBV2	.	TRBJ2-3	TGTGCCAGCAGTGAGGAGGATACGCAGTATTTT	CASSEEDTQYF
TRBD2	TRBV11-1	few	TRBJ2-3	TGTGCCAGCAGCCCCCCCGAAGCGGGGGGGATCAGGGGCACAGATACGCAGTATTTT	CASSPPEAGGIRGTDTQYF
.	TRBV6-5	.	TRBJ2-7	TGTGCCAGCAGTTACTCGGGCCTCAAGGGGGGCGGGGGTTCCTACGAGCAGTACTTC	CASSYSGLKGGGGSYEQYF
.	TRBV15	few	TRBJ2-3	TGTGCCACCAGCAGAGATTGGGGAGGAGATACGCAGTATTTT	CATSRDWGGDTQYF
TRBD1	TRBV12-3/TRBV12-4	many	TRBJ2-2	TGTGCCAGCAGCTCCTCAGGGGGAAGTGGCACCGGGGAGCTGTTTTTT	CASSSSGGSGTGELFF
TRBD2	TRBV11-2	many	TRBJ2-3	TGTGCCAGCAGCTTAGAGTTTAGCGGGAGAGGTGGGACAGATACGCAGTATTTT	CASSLEFSGRGGTDTQYF
.	TRBV4-1	.	TRBJ2-7	TGCGCCAGCAGCCAAGACAGGAAGCAGTACTTC	CASSQDRKQYF
.	TRBV9	few	TRBJ2-5	TGTGCCAGCAGCGCCTTCTCGGGGGAGACCCAGTACTTC	CASSAFSGETQYF
TRBD2	TRBV5-1	.	TRBJ2-1	TGCGCCAGCAGTCCTAGGGAGGAGGGACTAGCGGGAGTCTTATCCTACAATGAGCAGTTCTTC	CASSPREEGLAGVLSYNEQFF
.	TRBV6-1	.	TRBJ1-5	TGTGCCAGCAGTCCGATCCACAGGGATCAGCCCCAGCATTTT	CASSPIHRDQPQHF
.	TRBV6-1	.	TRBJ1-2	TGTGCCAGCAGTGATCCCCTATCGCAGGGCTACACCTTC	CASSDPLSQGYTF